One sample yielded the 20 T cell receptor beta chains listed below, sequenced in a study of blood T cell repertoires in COVID-19 (TCRdb year 2020). Libraries were constructed by the immunoSEQ multiplex PCR assay. The clones in this table, taken by TCRdb from immuneACCESS, are in-frame only. Not every clone is retained; where verified, under half of the shortfall comes from an unresolved V gene, and the cause of the rest is unknown. The sample table records 250,000 or so clones; 80% to 90% of these occur just once. The leading ten clones occupy 4.1% of the sample. The specimen sequenced was PBMCs or T cells enriched from blood (not recorded which). The receptors derive from a woman aged 30 to 39 with acute COVID-19.

The chain combines TRBV29-1 with TRBJ2-1; 10 positions agree with TRBD2. This CDR3 comprises 16 residues. Per the germline V gene, CDR1 is SQVTM and CDR2 is ANQGSEA. V lost 2 bases and J lost 6; bases outside the gene matches: 10. The DNA of the CDR3 is TGCAGCGTTGAAAAACCACCTAGCGGGAGCTCCAATGAGCAGTTCTTC. Translation: CSVEKPPSGSSNEQFF.

The chain links TRBV20-1 to TRBJ1-1; D gene uncertain. The V gene's germline CDR1 is DFQATT and CDR2 SNEGSKA (reference sequence). The CDR3 loop spans 11 amino acids. Trimming took 7 bases from V and 0 from J, leaving 6 bases between them. This CDR3 reads CSVFLNTEAFF. The CDR3 nucleotides are TGCAGTGTATTTTTGAACACTGAAGCTTTCTTT.

The chain recombines TRBV2 with TRBJ2-7; D unclear. V was shortened by 2 bases and J by 0 bases, with 8 bases between the two germline ends. The CDR3 runs 14 residues. Germline lookup yields CDR1 SNHLY and CDR2 FYNNEI. CDR3 residues: CASSEIQSSYEQYF. Written as DNA, the CDR3 is TGTGCCAGCAGTGAAATCCAGTCCTCCTACGAGCAGTACTTC.

CDR3 nucleotides: TGTGCCAGCAGTTTATCGGGCCCTAGGGACACCTACGAGCAGTACTTC. Translation gives CASSLSGPRDTYEQYF. This chain joins TRBV27 and TRBJ2-7, with D possibly TRBD1 on 6 matching bases. Trimming removed 0 bases at V and 2 bases at J, with 14 bases between. The CDR3 spans 16 residues. Germline loops: CDR1 MNHEY, CDR2 SMNVEV (reference sequence).

This clone was seen a single time. The rearrangement links TRBV28 to TRBJ1-1, with D tentatively TRBD1 (6 bases). Germline V gene lookup returns CDR1 MDHEN and CDR2 SYDVKM. The V end lost 2 bases, the J end lost 6 bases, and 16 bases lay between the germline ends. The CDR3 is 15 amino acids. CDR3: CASSLVWGGISEAFF. CDR3 nucleotides: TGTGCCAGCAGTTTAGTGTGGGGGGGCATCTCTGAAGCTTTCTTT.

This chain connects TRBV5-6 to TRBJ2-1, with 11 nucleotides matching TRBD2. Germline V gene sequence: CDR1 SGHDT, CDR2 YYEEEE. CDR3 length equals 15 residues. V was pared by 5 bases and J by 6 bases, with 7 bases of the junction left unmatched. The CDR3 nucleotides read TGTGCCAGCAGTGACGGACTAGCGGGCGGCAATGAGCAGTTCTTC. The encoded protein is CASSDGLAGGNEQFF.

The rearrangement uses TRBV6-4 and TRBJ2-2, with unresolved D. The V gene lost 4 bases and the J gene lost 1 base, with 7 bases spanning the gap. The CDR3 consists of 14 residues. Per germline, CDR1 MRHNA and CDR2 SNTAGT. CDR3 loop: CASSVTRNTGELFF. The CDR3 region has the DNA TGTGCCAGCAGTGTTACCAGGAACACCGGGGAGCTGTTTTTT.

As DNA, the CDR3 is TGTGCCAGCAGTCCCTCCGGGGGGCCGCCAGATAGCAATCAGCCCCAGCATTTT. This codes for CASSPSGGPPDSNQPQHF. The chain recombines TRBV6-6 with TRBJ1-5, with D possibly matching TRBD1 (6 bases). The germline V gene has CDR1 MNHNY and CDR2 SVGAGI (reference sequence). This CDR3 contains 18 residues. Trimming removed 5 bases at V and 0 bases at J, with 20 bases between.

J is TRBJ2-3 and V is TRBV24-1; D gene ambiguous. The germline V and J ends were trimmed by 9 bases and 2 bases, with 11 bases remaining between them. CDR3 size: 13 residues. Germline CDR1 and CDR2: KGHDR and SFDVKD. CDR3 in DNA: TGTGCCACCCAAACTGGTATCACAGATACGCAGTATTTT. Translation: CATQTGITDTQYF.

The chain combines TRBV19 with TRBJ1-5, with D unresolved. The CDR3 is made up of 16 amino acids. From germline, CDR1 is LNHDA and CDR2 SQIVND (reference sequence). V lost 0 bases, J lost 0 bases, and 9 bases lay in between. The CDR3 sequence is CASSIEGRYSNQPQHF. In DNA form, the CDR3 reads TGTGCCAGTAGTATAGAGGGCAGATATAGCAATCAGCCCCAGCATTTT.

The chain carries TRBV24-1 and TRBJ2-1; 9 bases fit TRBD1. Germline assignment: CDR1 KGHDR and CDR2 SFDVKD. V shed 3 bases, J shed 10 bases, and the junction held 9 bases outside the gene matches. The CDR3 is 15 amino acids. The CDR3 loop is CATSDTRTGEVEQFF. The DNA for the CDR3 is TGTGCCACCAGTGATACGAGGACAGGGGAAGTGGAGCAGTTCTTC.

The J gene is TRBJ1-2, the V gene TRBV28; TRBD1 matches at 10 bases. The CDR3 is 17 residues long. Germline V CDR1 and CDR2: MDHEN, SYDVKM. Trimming removed 6 bases from V and 8 bases from J; junction bases left unmatched: 18. CDR3 coding DNA: TGTGCCAGCAGCCTGAATGACAGGGGGCGTGGGGGGCTGGGCTACACCTTC. It encodes CASSLNDRGRGGLGYTF.

The chain recombines TRBV6-5 with TRBJ2-2; a weak D match, TRBD1 (6 bases). Germline values: CDR1 MNHEY, CDR2 SVGAGI. The CDR3 totals 15 residues. V shed 8 bases and J shed 5 bases, with 18 bases lying between them. The CDR3 loop reads CASGRLTGETGELFF. CDR3 DNA: TGTGCCAGCGGCCGCCTGACAGGAGAGACCGGGGAGCTGTTTTTT.

This chain links TRBV14 with TRBJ1-2, with a weak D call TRBD1 (5 bases). CDR1 and CDR2 from the germline V gene are SGHDN and FVKESK. This CDR3 region has 14 residues. The V end was cut by 1 base, the J end by 5 bases, with 11 bases between. The CDR3 nucleotides are TGTGCCAGCAGCCAAGCGGGGGGTCTTTATGGCTACACCTTC. It yields the protein CASSQAGGLYGYTF.

The J gene is TRBJ1-3, the V gene TRBV14; TRBD1 is a possible D gene (5 bases). V shed 2 bases and J shed 1 base, with 18 bases lying between them. The CDR3 has 18 residues. Per germline, CDR1 SGHDN and CDR2 FVKESK. The CDR3 sequence: CASSQQRGGWGSGNTIYF. The CDR3 nucleotides are TGTGCCAGCAGCCAACAAAGGGGAGGATGGGGATCTGGAAACACCATATATTTT.

The gene calls are TRBV2 and TRBJ1-3; 7 nucleotides line up with TRBD1. From germline, CDR1 is SNHLY and CDR2 FYNNEI. This CDR3 region has 16 residues. The J segment lost 4 bases and the V segment lost 3 bases, leaving 9 bases of the junction unmatched. CDR3 sequence reads: CASSDPLRGLGNTIYF. The CDR3 region has the DNA TGTGCCAGCAGTGACCCCCTCAGGGGGTTAGGAAACACCATATATTTT.

CDR3: CASSPTGDGNEQYF. CDR3 bases: TGCGCCAGCAGCCCTACAGGGGACGGAAACGAGCAGTACTTC. The rearrangement joins TRBV5-1 to TRBJ2-7; 7 bases align to TRBD1. CDR1 and CDR2 (germline): SGHRS, YFSETQ. The CDR3 extends over 14 amino acids. Losses at the gene ends were 4 bases for V and 5 bases for J; bases not matched to a gene: 9.

This CDR3 reads CASSTGTRVGNEQFF. In DNA form, the CDR3 reads TGTGCCAGCAGTACCGGGACTAGGGTGGGAAATGAGCAGTTCTTC. This chain joins TRBV6-5 and TRBJ2-1, with 8 bases aligning to TRBD2. With 5 bases clipped from V and 7 bases from J, the junction kept 10 bases outside the gene matches. From germline, CDR1 is MNHEY and CDR2 SVGAGI. CDR3 length: 15 amino acids.

The chain recombines TRBV6-2 or TRBV6-3 with TRBJ2-3; 9 bases match TRBD2. Unmatched junction bases numbered 4, after V lost 0 bases and J lost 0 bases. The CDR3 runs 17 residues. Germline V gene sequence: CDR1 MNHEY, CDR2 SVGEGT. The CDR3 is CASSYSRLAGSTDTQYF. In nucleotides, the CDR3 is TGTGCCAGCAGTTACTCTAGGCTAGCGGGAAGCACAGATACGCAGTATTTT.

The V and J genes are TRBV11-2 and TRBJ1-1; TRBD1 might be the D (5 bases). V was pared by 7 bases and J by 2 bases, with 14 bases between. The CDR3 is 14 amino acids. Germline V lookup: CDR1 SGHAT, CDR2 FQNNGV. CDR3 DNA sequence: TGTGCCAGCACCTCGGACACCCGAAACACTGAAGCTTTCTTT. Protein sequence: CASTSDTRNTEAFF.